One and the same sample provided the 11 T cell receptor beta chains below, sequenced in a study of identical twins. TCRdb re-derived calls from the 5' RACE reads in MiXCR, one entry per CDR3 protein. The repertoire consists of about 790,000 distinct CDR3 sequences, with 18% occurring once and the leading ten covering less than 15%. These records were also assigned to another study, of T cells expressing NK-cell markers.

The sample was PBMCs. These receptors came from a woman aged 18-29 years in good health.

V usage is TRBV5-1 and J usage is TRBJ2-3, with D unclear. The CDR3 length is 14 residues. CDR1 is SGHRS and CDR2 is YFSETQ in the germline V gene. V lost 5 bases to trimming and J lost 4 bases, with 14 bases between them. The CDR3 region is CASSWEKPADTQYF. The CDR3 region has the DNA TGCGCCAGCAGTTGGGAAAAGCCGGCAGATACGCAGTATTTT.

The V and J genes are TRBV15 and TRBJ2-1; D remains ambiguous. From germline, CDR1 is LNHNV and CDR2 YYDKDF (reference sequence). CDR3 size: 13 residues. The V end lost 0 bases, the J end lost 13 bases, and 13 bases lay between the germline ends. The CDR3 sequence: CATSRDPAQSQFF. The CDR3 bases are TGTGCCACCAGCAGAGATCCGGCGCAGTCCCAGTTCTTC.

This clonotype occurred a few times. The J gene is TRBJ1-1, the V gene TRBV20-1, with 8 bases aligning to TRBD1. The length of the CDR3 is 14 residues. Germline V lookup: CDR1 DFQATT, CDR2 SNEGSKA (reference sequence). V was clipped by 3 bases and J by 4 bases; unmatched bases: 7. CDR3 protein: CSASNQGAGTEAFF. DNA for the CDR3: TGCAGTGCTAGTAATCAGGGGGCTGGCACTGAAGCTTTCTTT.

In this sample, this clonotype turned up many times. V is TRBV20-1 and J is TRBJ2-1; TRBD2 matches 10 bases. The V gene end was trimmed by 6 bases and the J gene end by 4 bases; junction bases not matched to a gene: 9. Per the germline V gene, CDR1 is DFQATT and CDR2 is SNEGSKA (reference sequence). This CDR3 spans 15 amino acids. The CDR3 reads CSARRSSGGYNEQFF. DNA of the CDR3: TGCAGTGCCCGGCGCTCTAGCGGGGGTTACAATGAGCAGTTCTTC.

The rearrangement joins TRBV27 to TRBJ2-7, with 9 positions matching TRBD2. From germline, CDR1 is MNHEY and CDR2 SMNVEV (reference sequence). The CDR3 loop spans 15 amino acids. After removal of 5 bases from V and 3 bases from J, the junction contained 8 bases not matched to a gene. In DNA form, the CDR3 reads TGTGCCAGCAGTCCTACTAGCGGGCCGCACTACGAGCAGTACTTC. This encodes CASSPTSGPHYEQYF.

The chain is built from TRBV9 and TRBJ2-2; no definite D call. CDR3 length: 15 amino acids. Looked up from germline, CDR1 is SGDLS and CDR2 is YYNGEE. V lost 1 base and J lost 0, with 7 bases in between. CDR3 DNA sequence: TGTGCCAGCAGCGTACTGATTACGAACACCGGGGAGCTGTTTTTT. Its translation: CASSVLITNTGELFF.

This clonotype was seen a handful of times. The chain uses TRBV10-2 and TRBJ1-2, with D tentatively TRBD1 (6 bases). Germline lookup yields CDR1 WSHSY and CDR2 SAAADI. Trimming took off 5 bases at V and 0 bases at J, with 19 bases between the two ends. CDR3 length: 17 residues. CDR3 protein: CASSYWGRGISNYGYTF. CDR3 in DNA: TGCGCCAGCAGTTACTGGGGCAGGGGAATTTCTAACTATGGCTACACCTTC.

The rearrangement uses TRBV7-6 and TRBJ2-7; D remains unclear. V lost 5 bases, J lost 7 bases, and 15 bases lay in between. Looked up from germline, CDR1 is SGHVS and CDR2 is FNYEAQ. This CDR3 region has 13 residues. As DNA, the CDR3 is TGTGCCAGCAGCAGTTTCTGGTCTCGTGAGCAGTACTTC. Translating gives CASSSFWSREQYF.

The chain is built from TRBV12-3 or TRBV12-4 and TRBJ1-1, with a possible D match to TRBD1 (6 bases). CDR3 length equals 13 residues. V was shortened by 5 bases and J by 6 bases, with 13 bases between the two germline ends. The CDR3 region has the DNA TGTGCCAGCAGTCCCAGGGGAGTGCCTGAAGCTTTCTTT. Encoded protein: CASSPRGVPEAFF.

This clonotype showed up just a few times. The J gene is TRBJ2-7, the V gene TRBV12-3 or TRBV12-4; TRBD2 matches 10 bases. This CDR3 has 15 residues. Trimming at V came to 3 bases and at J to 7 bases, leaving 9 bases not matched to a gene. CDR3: CASSLSGGASREQYF. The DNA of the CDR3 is TGTGCCAGCAGTTTGAGCGGGGGGGCGTCTAGGGAGCAGTACTTC.

CDR3: CASSDNQGGPDTQYF. CDR3 DNA sequence: TGCGCCAGCAGCGACAACCAGGGGGGGCCAGATACGCAGTATTTT. The J gene is TRBJ2-3, the V gene TRBV4-1; D possibly uses TRBD1 or TRBD2 (7 bases each). CDR1 is MGHRA and CDR2 is YSYEKL in the germline V gene. The length of the CDR3 is 15 residues. V was trimmed by 5 bases and J by 4 bases, leaving 16 bases between them.